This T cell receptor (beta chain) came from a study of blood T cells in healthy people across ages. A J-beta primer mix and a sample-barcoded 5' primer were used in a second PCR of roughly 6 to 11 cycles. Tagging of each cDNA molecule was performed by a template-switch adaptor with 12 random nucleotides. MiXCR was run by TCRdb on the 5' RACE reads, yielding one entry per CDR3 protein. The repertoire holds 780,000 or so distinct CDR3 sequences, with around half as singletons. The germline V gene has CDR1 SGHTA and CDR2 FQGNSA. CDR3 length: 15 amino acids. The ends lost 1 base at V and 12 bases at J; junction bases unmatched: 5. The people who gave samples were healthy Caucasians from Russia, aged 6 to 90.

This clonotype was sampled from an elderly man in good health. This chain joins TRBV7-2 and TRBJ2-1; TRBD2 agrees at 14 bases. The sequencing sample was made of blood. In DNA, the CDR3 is TGTGCCAGCAGCTTAGGCCCTGGACTAGCGGGGGGGCAGTTCTTC. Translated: CASSLGPGLAGGQFF.